These 27 T cell receptor beta chains were sequenced from one sample in a study of T cells after yellow fever vaccination (dated by TCRdb to between 2019 and 2020). Library preparation employed 5' RACE. Instrument used: Illumina NovaSeq 6000. TCRdb reprocessed the public reads (quality trimming at Q25 with fastp, clone calling with MiXCR) and kept in-frame beta chains. Rows merge per CDR3 protein into single entries with the most common DNA and genes. The sample includes 250,000 to 300,000 distinct CDR3 sequences, with about 5.2% observed a single time. The top ten clones comprise roughly 3.4% of the sample. Interpreted using the paper, the treatment or condition label stands for: live attenuated yellow fever vaccine strain. The sequencing here drew on CD4+ T cells sorted from PBMCs, taken on the day of the yellow fever booster vaccination. The receptors shown here come from a man aged 18 to 29 who received the YFV17D yellow fever vaccine.

This clonotype was counted many times. V usage is TRBV10-3 and J usage is TRBJ2-1, with 14 bases that match TRBD2. Trimming removed 6 bases from V and 7 bases from J; junction bases left unmatched: 5. The CDR3 is made up of 15 amino acids. Germline V lookup: CDR1 ENHRY, CDR2 SYGVKD. In DNA form, the CDR3 reads TGTGCCATCAGGACTAGCGGGGGGGCCTTGAATGAGCAGTTCTTC. Amino acid sequence: CAIRTSGGALNEQFF.

This clonotype was picked up many times. This sequence joins TRBV7-9 and TRBJ1-6, with D tentatively TRBD1 (5 bases). From germline, CDR1 is SEHNR and CDR2 FQNEAQ (reference sequence). The CDR3 spans 12 residues. V shed 6 bases and J shed 10 bases, with 10 bases lying between them. CDR3 protein: CASRLQESPLHF. In nucleotides, the CDR3 is TGTGCCAGCAGGTTACAGGAATCACCCCTCCACTTT.

The chain couples TRBV6-1 to TRBJ1-1; TRBD1 might be the D (6 bases). The CDR3 totals 16 residues. V was pared by 7 bases and J by 4 bases, with 22 bases between. Per the germline V gene, CDR1 is MNHNS and CDR2 is SASEGT. CDR3: CASIPDWWTVFTEAFF. CDR3 nucleotides: TGTGCCAGCATCCCAGACTGGTGGACAGTCTTCACTGAAGCTTTCTTT.

This clonotype was found a few times. This chain links TRBV9 with TRBJ2-1; D remains unclear. V shed 4 bases and J shed 6 bases, with 8 bases lying between them. CDR1 is SGDLS, CDR2 YYNGEE, per germline. The CDR3 length is 12 residues. CDR3 region: CASSLDRNEQFF. The CDR3 region has the DNA TGTGCCAGCAGCTTGGACCGCAATGAGCAGTTCTTC.

This clonotype came up many times. V usage is TRBV13 and J usage is TRBJ2-7; D is undetermined. Germline CDR1 and CDR2: PRHDT and FYEKMQ (reference sequence). The CDR3 spans 11 residues. Trimming shortened V by 5 bases and J by 6 bases, and 8 bases separated the two germline ends. CDR3 DNA: TGTGCCAGCAGCCCCCAGATCGAGCAGTACTTC. Translation gives CASSPQIEQYF.

This clonotype was seen many times. This chain uses TRBV29-1 with TRBJ2-5; D possibly uses TRBD1 or TRBD2 (5 bases each). Trimming took off 6 bases at V and 5 bases at J, with 22 bases between the two ends. CDR3 length equals 15 residues. Germline lookup yields CDR1 SQVTM and CDR2 ANQGSEA. The CDR3 protein is CSVGPGTTAAETQYF. Here the CDR3 DNA reads TGCAGCGTGGGGCCCGGGACGACCGCCGCCGAGACCCAGTACTTC.

This clonotype has a handful of counts. The chain links TRBV3-1 to TRBJ1-6; unclear D gene. V was shortened by 2 bases and J by 10 bases, with 9 bases between the two germline ends. Germline V gene lookup returns CDR1 LGHDT and CDR2 YNNKEL (reference sequence). The CDR3 contains 13 residues. CDR3 nucleotide sequence: TGTGCCAGCAGCCAATATGAGGAATCACCCCTCCACTTT. Its protein product is CASSQYEESPLHF.

The rearrangement links TRBV6-2 or TRBV6-3 to TRBJ2-1; D is undetermined. The V gene's germline CDR1 is MNHEY and CDR2 SVGEGT. This CDR3 has 17 amino acids. Trimming left V 7 bases short and J 7 bases short, with 26 bases between. The CDR3 here is CASNLRSSRASTNEQFF. CDR3 in DNA: TGTGCCAGCAATCTCCGAAGCAGTAGGGCCTCCACGAATGAGCAGTTCTTC.

V gene TRBV29-1 combines with J gene TRBJ2-7, with a possible D match to TRBD1 (5 bases). CDR3 length: 15 residues. V lost 3 bases, J lost 1 base, and 16 bases lay in between. Germline-derived CDR1 and CDR2 are SQVTM and ANQGSEA. CDR3 sequence (DNA): TGCAGCGTTGAGGGGCAGGGCATATGTTCCTACGAGCAGTACGTC. This encodes CSVEGQGICSYEQYV.

This clonotype was seen only once. In DNA, the CDR3 is TGCGCCAGCAGCTTGGGGACTAGCGGAGCTATGAACACCGGGGAGCTGTTTTTT. Protein: CASSLGTSGAMNTGELFF. J is TRBJ2-2 and V is TRBV5-1; 10 bases are a match to TRBD2. The CDR3 is made up of 18 amino acids. In germline, CDR1 is SGHRS, CDR2 YFSETQ. J was trimmed by 1 base and V by 0 bases; bases with no gene match: 6.

This clonotype was seen more than once but under ten times. The genes are TRBV28 and TRBJ1-5, with D tentatively TRBD1 (5 bases). With 3 bases removed from V and 1 base from J, the gap between germline ends came to 13 bases. Germline-derived CDR1 and CDR2 are MDHEN and SYDVKM. The CDR3 has 16 residues. CDR3 sequence (DNA): TGTGCCAGCAGTTTTCGCGCAGGGATGAGCAATCAGCCCCAGCATTTT. Protein product: CASSFRAGMSNQPQHF.

This clonotype showed up just a few times. The V call is TRBV12-3 or TRBV12-4, the J call TRBJ2-1, with 11 bases aligning to TRBD2. This CDR3 region has 14 residues. With V trimmed by 6 bases and J by 8 bases, 6 bases remained unmatched. CDR3 in amino acids: CASRPGTSGDEQFF. CDR3 sequence (DNA): TGTGCCAGCAGACCCGGGACTAGCGGCGATGAGCAGTTCTTC.

This clonotype came up a few times. CDR3 DNA: TGTGCCAGCAGTGAAGCGAGTCGGGTCGGCTACACCTTC. It translates to CASSEASRVGYTF. V and J are TRBV2 and TRBJ1-2; D not certain. There are 13 residues in the CDR3. V lost 0 bases to trimming and J lost 8 bases, with 10 bases between them. The germline gives CDR1 SNHLY, CDR2 FYNNEI.

This chain joins TRBV3-1 and TRBJ1-2; 10 bases align to TRBD1. The ends lost 8 bases at V and 6 bases at J; junction bases unmatched: 6. CDR3 size: 13 residues. Germline V gene data show CDR1 as LGHDT and CDR2 as YNNKEL (reference sequence). The CDR3 bases are TGTGCCAGCCGGGACAGGGGTAGGGATGGCTACACCTTC. The encoded protein is CASRDRGRDGYTF.

This clonotype was seen only once. A much larger clone lies a single base off, so this may be a read error. The chain carries TRBV15 and TRBJ2-5; no reliable D call. The CDR3 loop spans 14 amino acids. In germline, CDR1 is LNHNV, CDR2 YYDKDF (reference sequence). CDR3 loop: CASSRDSDRETQYF. For the CDR3, the DNA is TGTGCCTCCAGCAGAGATTCGGACCGGGAGACCCAGTACTTC.

The chain combines TRBV20-1 with TRBJ2-1; 8 nucleotides match TRBD2. The CDR3 covers 14 residues. V was clipped by 5 bases and J by 4 bases; unmatched bases: 7. The germline V gene encodes CDR1 DFQATT and CDR2 SNEGSKA (reference sequence). CDR3 bases: TGCAGTGCTCCCCGCGGGGGGTGGTACAATGAGCAGTTCTTC. It is translated as CSAPRGGWYNEQFF.

This clonotype was seen repeatedly, ten times or more. J is TRBJ1-4 and V is TRBV6-1, with unresolved D. CDR3 length equals 14 residues. Trimming left V 7 bases short and J 9 bases short, with 18 bases between. Germline-derived CDR1 and CDR2 are MNHNS and SASEGT. CDR3 amino acids: CASTVGISSQKLFF. Here the CDR3 DNA reads TGTGCCAGCACGGTCGGGATCTCCTCGCAAAAACTGTTTTTT.

The chain couples TRBV5-1 to TRBJ1-1; 7 bases are a match to TRBD1. The length of the CDR3 is 15 residues. J gave up 1 base and V 3 bases, and 6 bases lay outside the gene matches. The germline CDR1 and CDR2 sequences are SGHRS and YFSETQ. The CDR3 sequence is CASSWGTAGNTEAFF. In DNA, the CDR3 is TGCGCCAGCAGCTGGGGGACAGCGGGGAACACTGAAGCTTTCTTT.

This clonotype came up many times. The chain employs TRBV15 and TRBJ1-5; possibly TRBD1 for D (5 bases). This CDR3 has 14 residues. V was shortened by 1 base and J by 8 bases, with 12 bases between the two germline ends. Looked up from germline, CDR1 is LNHNV and CDR2 is YYDKDF (reference sequence). The CDR3 is CATSRAHEGKPQHF. The CDR3 DNA follows: TGTGCCACCAGCAGAGCCCACGAGGGGAAGCCCCAGCATTTT.

This clonotype was seen many times. The rearrangement links TRBV5-1 to TRBJ2-7; tentative D call: TRBD1 (6 bases). Germline V gives CDR1 SGHRS, CDR2 YFSETQ. Trimming shortened V by 4 bases and J by 7 bases, and 15 bases separated the two germline ends. This CDR3 spans 13 amino acids. Written as DNA, the CDR3 is TGCGCCAGCAGCATCGATCAAACAGGGGAGCAGTACTTC. Protein sequence: CASSIDQTGEQYF.

The chain employs TRBV11-2 and TRBJ1-1; 7 bases map to TRBD1. Germline lookup yields CDR1 SGHAT and CDR2 FQNNGV. This CDR3 is 15 amino acids long. Germline trimming cut 5 bases from V and 3 bases from J; bases unmatched to any gene: 9. In DNA form, the CDR3 reads TGTGCCAGCAGCCTTCAAGACAGGGACCACACTGAAGCTTTCTTT. This codes for CASSLQDRDHTEAFF.

This clonotype was counted ten times or more. V gene TRBV20-1 combines with J gene TRBJ2-1; D is undetermined. V was pared by 3 bases and J by 1 base, with 13 bases between. The CDR3 spans 15 residues. Germline V CDR1 and CDR2: DFQATT, SNEGSKA (reference sequence). CDR3 DNA: TGCAGTGCTAGTAACCGGGTTGGGTCCTACAATGAGCAGTTCTTC. Its translation: CSASNRVGSYNEQFF.

The chain joins TRBV5-6 to TRBJ1-2; D is uncertain. CDR1 is SGHDT, CDR2 YYEEEE, per germline. This CDR3 has 12 residues. Trimming took off 7 bases at V and 8 bases at J, with 15 bases between the two ends. CDR3 DNA sequence: TGTGCCAGCCGATGGACCGAGGGAGGCTACACCTTC. This translates into CASRWTEGGYTF.

This clonotype was seen only a few times. The chain employs TRBV20-1 and TRBJ2-7; maybe TRBD1 (5 bases). Germline V gives CDR1 DFQATT, CDR2 SNEGSKA (reference sequence). There are 13 residues in the CDR3. V was shortened by 3 bases and J by 2 bases, with 11 bases between the two germline ends. The CDR3 here is CSASRQSAYEQYF. CDR3 bases: TGCAGTGCTAGCAGACAGTCTGCCTACGAGCAGTACTTC.

Many counts were recorded for this clonotype. This rearrangement joins TRBV2 to TRBJ1-5, with D unresolved. CDR1 is SNHLY, CDR2 FYNNEI, per germline. The V end lost 7 bases, the J end lost 6 bases, and 13 bases lay between the germline ends. The CDR3 runs 13 residues. CDR3 region: CASNAIYSQPQHF. The DNA for the CDR3 is TGTGCCAGCAACGCCATTTATTCTCAGCCCCAGCATTTT.

Ten or more counts support this clonotype. The chain links TRBV5-1 to TRBJ2-7, with TRBD2 matching over 7 bases. V lost 0 bases to trimming and J lost 4 bases; unmatched junction nucleotides: 4. The germline V gene has CDR1 SGHRS and CDR2 YFSETQ. This CDR3 has 14 residues. The CDR3 sequence: CASSLAASGYEQYF. CDR3 sequence (DNA): TGCGCCAGCAGCTTGGCCGCTAGCGGATACGAGCAGTACTTC.

The CDR3 sequence is CASGDGGQEQYF. The DNA for the CDR3 is TGCGCCAGCGGGGACGGGGGTCAAGAGCAGTACTTC. The V gene is TRBV10-1, the J gene TRBJ2-7, with D perhaps matching TRBD2 (6 bases). Germline V lookup: CDR1 WNHNN, CDR2 SYGVQD (reference sequence). V was trimmed by 8 bases and J by 7 bases, leaving 15 bases between them. The CDR3 sequence is 12 residues long.